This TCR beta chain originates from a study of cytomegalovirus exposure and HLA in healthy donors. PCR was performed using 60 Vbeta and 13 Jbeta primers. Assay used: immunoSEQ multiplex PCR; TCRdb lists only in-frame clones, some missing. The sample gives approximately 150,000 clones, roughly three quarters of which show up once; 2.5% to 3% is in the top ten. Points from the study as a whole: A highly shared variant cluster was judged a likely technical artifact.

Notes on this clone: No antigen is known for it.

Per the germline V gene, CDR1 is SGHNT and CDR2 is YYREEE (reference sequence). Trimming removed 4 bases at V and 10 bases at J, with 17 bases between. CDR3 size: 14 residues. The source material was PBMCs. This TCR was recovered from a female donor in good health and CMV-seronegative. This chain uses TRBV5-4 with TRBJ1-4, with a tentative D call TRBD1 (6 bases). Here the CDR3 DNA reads TGTGCCAGCAGCCAGCAGGGGAATGATGGAAAACTGTTTTTT. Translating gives CASSQQGNDGKLFF.